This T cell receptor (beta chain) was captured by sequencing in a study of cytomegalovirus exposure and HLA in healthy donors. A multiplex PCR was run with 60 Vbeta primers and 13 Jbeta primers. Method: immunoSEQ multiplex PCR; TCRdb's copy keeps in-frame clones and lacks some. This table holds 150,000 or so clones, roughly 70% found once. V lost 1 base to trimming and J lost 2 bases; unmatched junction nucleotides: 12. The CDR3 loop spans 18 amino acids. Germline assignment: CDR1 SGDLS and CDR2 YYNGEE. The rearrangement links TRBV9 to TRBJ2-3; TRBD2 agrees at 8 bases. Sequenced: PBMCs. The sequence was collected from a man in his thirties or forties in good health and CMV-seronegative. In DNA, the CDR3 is TGTGCCAGCAGCGTAAGATTAACGATAGCGGGGAACACAGATACGCAGTATTTT. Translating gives CASSVRLTIAGNTDTQYF.